This TCR beta chain was obtained from a study of blood T cell repertoires in COVID-19. Whole-study context: Samples representing acute and convalescent COVID-19 were sourced from the United States, Italy and Spain.

Per germline, CDR1 SGHTS and CDR2 YDEGEE. This CDR3 region has 16 residues. Trimming shortened V by 2 bases and J by 1 base, and 15 bases separated the two germline ends. This clone was observed a few times. Measured with immunoSEQ multiplex PCR; TCRdb has only the in-frame clones, and not every one. Of tens of thousands of clones in the sample, 78% were seen once. This sequence joins TRBV5-8 and TRBJ1-1; D is uncertain. The specimen was peripheral blood. The origin of this receptor is a man aged 55 to 70 with acute or convalescent COVID-19. CDR3 region: CASSLEPITKNTEAFF. The DNA of the CDR3 is TGTGCCAGCAGCTTAGAACCCATAACAAAGAACACTGAAGCTTTCTTT. Full variable domain (remainder filled in from reference TRBV5-8 and TRBJ1-1): EAGVTQSPTHLIKTRGQQATLRCSPISGHTSVYWYQQALGLGLQFLLWYDEGEERNRGNFPPRFSGRQFPNYSSELNVNALELEDSALYLCASSLEPITKNTEAFFGQGTRLTVV.